This T cell receptor (beta chain) came from a study of cytomegalovirus exposure and HLA in healthy donors. Primers for the PCR totalled 60 Vbeta and 13 Jbeta. Profiled with immunoSEQ multiplex PCR; TCRdb holds only in-frame clones, not every one. The table shows 150,000 to 200,000 clones, with roughly 80% occurring only once. Study-wide points: Apart from CMV serostatus, no immune exposure information was available. Cytomegalovirus-associated TCR beta chains were listed, numbering under 200. Later analysis associated a missense DCLRE1C variant with TCR beta V- and J-gene trimming.

About this clone: Antigen: not known.

This TCR came from a man aged 45-65 years in good health and CMV-seropositive. The specimen sequenced was PBMCs.

This CDR3 is CASRAGPPSSYNEQFF. The CDR3 DNA reads TGTGCCAGCAGAGCGGGGCCCCCGAGCTCCTACAATGAGCAGTTCTTC. This chain connects TRBV28 to TRBJ2-1; 7 bases map to TRBD2. Germline loops: CDR1 MDHEN, CDR2 SYDVKM. The V segment lost 6 bases and the J segment 0 bases; nucleotides outside the gene matches: 8. The CDR3 contains 16 residues.